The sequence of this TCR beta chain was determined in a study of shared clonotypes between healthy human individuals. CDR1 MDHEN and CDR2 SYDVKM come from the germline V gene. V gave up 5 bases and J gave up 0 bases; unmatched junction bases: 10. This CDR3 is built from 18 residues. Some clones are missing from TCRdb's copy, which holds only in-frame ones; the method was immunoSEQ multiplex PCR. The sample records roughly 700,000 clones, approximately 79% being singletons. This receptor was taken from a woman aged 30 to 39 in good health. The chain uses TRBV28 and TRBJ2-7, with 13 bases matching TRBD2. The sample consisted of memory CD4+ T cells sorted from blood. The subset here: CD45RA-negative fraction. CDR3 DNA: TGTGCCAGCAGTCCCGGACTAGCGGGAGCCGTAGGCTCCTACGAGCAGTACTTC. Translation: CASSPGLAGAVGSYEQYF.